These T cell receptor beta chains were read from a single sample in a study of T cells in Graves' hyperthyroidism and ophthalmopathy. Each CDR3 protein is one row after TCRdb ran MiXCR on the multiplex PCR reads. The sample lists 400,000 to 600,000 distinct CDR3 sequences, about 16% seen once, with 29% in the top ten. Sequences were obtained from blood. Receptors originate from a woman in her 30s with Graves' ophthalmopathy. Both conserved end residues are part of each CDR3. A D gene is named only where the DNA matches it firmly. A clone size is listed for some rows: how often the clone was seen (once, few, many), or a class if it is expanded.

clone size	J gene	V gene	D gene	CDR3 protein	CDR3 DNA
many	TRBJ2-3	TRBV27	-	CASSLTGGSDTQYF	TGTGCCAGCAGTTTGACCGGGGGATCAGATACGCAGTATTTT
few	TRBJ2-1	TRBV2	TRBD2	CASTWTSGRYNEQFF	TGTGCCAGCACCTGGACTAGCGGGAGGTACAATGAGCAGTTCTTC
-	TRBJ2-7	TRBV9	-	CASSGSGAPSYEQYF	TGTGCCAGCAGCGGGAGTGGGGCTCCCTCCTACGAGCAGTACTTC
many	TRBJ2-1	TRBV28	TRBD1	CASRKGQGTYNEQFF	TGTGCCAGCAGAAAGGGACAGGGAACTTACAATGAGCAGTTCTTC
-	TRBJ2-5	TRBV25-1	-	CANRTGAAGETQYF	TGTGCCAATAGGACAGGCGCCGCGGGGGAGACCCAGTACTTC
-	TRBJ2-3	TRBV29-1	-	CSAIGDTQYF	TGCAGCGCAATAGGGGATACGCAGTATTTT
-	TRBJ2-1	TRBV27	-	CASSLRFSGPYNEQFF	TGTGCCAGCAGTTTAAGGTTTAGCGGCCCCTACAATGAGCAGTTCTTC
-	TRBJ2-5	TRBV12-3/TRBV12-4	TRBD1	CASSSGQAETQYF	TGTGCCAGCAGTTCAGGACAGGCTGAGACCCAGTACTTC
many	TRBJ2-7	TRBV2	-	CASSEGSGKQYF	TGTGCCAGCAGTGAAGGTTCAGGGAAGCAGTACTTC
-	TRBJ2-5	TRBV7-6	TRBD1	CASSQPGTDQETQYF	TGTGCCAGCAGCCAGCCCGGGACAGATCAAGAGACCCAGTACTTC
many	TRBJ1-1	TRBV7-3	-	CASSLSGGLRNTEAFF	TGTGCCAGCAGCTTAAGCGGGGGGCTCAGGAACACTGAAGCTTTCTTT
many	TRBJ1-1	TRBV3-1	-	CASSQGTKVGEAFF	TGTGCCAGCAGCCAAGGGACAAAGGTCGGAGAAGCTTTCTTT
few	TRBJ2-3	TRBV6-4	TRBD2	CASRTTGGGRAPTDTQYF	TGTGCCAGCAGGACAACGGGGGGCGGGAGGGCCCCGACAGATACGCAGTATTTT
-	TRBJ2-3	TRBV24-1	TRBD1	CATSDPGQAEPSTDTQYF	TGTGCCACCAGTGACCCGGGACAGGCGGAACCAAGCACAGATACGCAGTATTTT
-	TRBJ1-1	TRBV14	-	CASSLVGRQNTEAFF	TGTGCCAGCAGCCTGGTCGGACGGCAGAACACTGAAGCTTTCTTT
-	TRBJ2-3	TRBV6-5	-	CASSYGRGRGYGADTQYF	TGTGCCAGCAGTTACGGAAGGGGCAGGGGCTATGGAGCAGATACGCAGTATTTT
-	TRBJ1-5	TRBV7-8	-	CASSPRRAVNSNQPQHF	TGTGCCAGCAGTCCCCGCAGGGCAGTCAATAGCAATCAGCCCCAGCATTTT
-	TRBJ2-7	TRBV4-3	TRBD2	CASSQEAGVSYEQYF	TGCGCCAGCAGCCAAGAAGCGGGAGTCTCCTACGAGCAGTACTTC
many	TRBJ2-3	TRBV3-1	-	CASSPSPGLSTDTQYF	TGTGCCAGCAGCCCATCCCCGGGACTTTCCACAGATACGCAGTATTTT
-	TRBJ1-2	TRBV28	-	CASSQIHANYGYTF	TGCGCCAGCAGCCAAATACATGCTAACTATGGCTACACCTTC